A single sample is the source of the 11 T cell receptor beta chains below, sequenced in a study of blood T cell repertoires in COVID-19. Produced via immunoSEQ multiplex PCR; TCRdb's table is partial and in-frame only. The sample comprises under 200,000 clones, approximately 84% of which are singletons, and approximately 2.6% rests with the top ten. The source material was peripheral blood. The receptors come from a human donor with acute or convalescent COVID-19. The donor label of this sample is uncertain.

This sequence joins TRBV5-4 and TRBJ2-5; possible D gene TRBD2, 6 bases. Per germline, CDR1 SGHNT and CDR2 YYREEE (reference sequence). V lost 4 bases to trimming and J lost 4 bases, with 17 bases between them. This CDR3 comprises 15 residues. The CDR3 is CASSRVGRGGETQYF. CDR3 nucleotide sequence: TGTGCCAGCAGCCGCGTGGGCCGGGGAGGAGAGACCCAGTACTTC.

The gene calls are TRBV7-3 and TRBJ2-2; 8 positions match TRBD2. The ends lost 2 bases at V and 3 bases at J; junction bases unmatched: 2. The CDR3 has 15 amino acids. Germline CDR1 is SGHTA and CDR2 is FQGTGA. CDR3 bases: TGTGCCAGCAGCTTAGCGGGAGGTGACACCGGGGAGCTGTTTTTT. Its translation: CASSLAGGDTGELFF.

V gene TRBV7-8 combines with J gene TRBJ2-7; 11 bases are a match to TRBD1. With V trimmed by 5 bases and J by 4 bases, 7 bases remained unmatched. There are 15 residues in the CDR3. Germline CDR1 is SGHVS and CDR2 is FQNEAQ. The CDR3 DNA reads as TGTGCCAGCAGCCATACCGGACAGGGGGCTTACGAGCAGTACTTC. Its translation: CASSHTGQGAYEQYF.

The table lists this clone with a few counts. The chain links TRBV18 to TRBJ1-3, with 9 bases matching TRBD1. The CDR3 extends over 16 amino acids. J lost 0 bases, V lost 6 bases, and 6 bases had no gene match. From germline, CDR1 is KGHSH and CDR2 LQKENI. Here the CDR3 reads CASSLTGGDSGNTIYF. CDR3 DNA sequence: TGTGCCAGCTCGCTGACAGGGGGAGACTCTGGAAACACCATATATTTT. Full variable domain (remainder filled in from reference TRBV18 and TRBJ1-3): NAGVMQNPRHLVRRRGQEARLRCSPMKGHSHVYWYRQLPEEGLKFMVYLQKENIIDESGMPKERFSAEFPKEGPSILRIQQVVRGDSAAYFCASSLTGGDSGNTIYFGEGSWLTVV.

V and J are TRBV28 and TRBJ1-2, with 11 nucleotides matching TRBD1. The J segment lost 7 bases and the V segment lost 5 bases, leaving 6 bases of the junction unmatched. This CDR3 comprises 14 residues. Per the germline V gene, CDR1 is MDHEN and CDR2 is SYDVKM. CDR3 sequence: CASSPTGQGGGYTF. The CDR3 region has the DNA TGTGCCAGCAGTCCTACGGGACAGGGGGGTGGCTACACCTTC.

This clone was seen a single time. The chain has TRBV16 and TRBJ2-7; D unclear. The V end lost 7 bases, the J end lost 2 bases, and 15 bases lay between the germline ends. This CDR3 spans 14 amino acids. Germline lookup yields CDR1 KGHSY and CDR2 FQNENV. CDR3 residues: CASTLSRSAYEQYF. In DNA, the CDR3 is TGTGCCAGCACCCTTTCCCGCAGCGCCTACGAGCAGTACTTC.

The V and J genes are TRBV9 and TRBJ2-7; 8 positions match TRBD2. J was trimmed by 5 bases and V by 3 bases; bases with no gene match: 16. Germline CDR1 reads SGDLS; CDR2 reads YYNGEE. The CDR3 runs 17 residues. This CDR3 is CASSAPQGREVPNEQYF. The CDR3, as DNA: TGTGCCAGCAGCGCCCCCCAGGGGCGGGAGGTTCCCAACGAGCAGTACTTC.

V is TRBV15 and J is TRBJ1-5; the D is unclear. Germline CDR1 reads LNHNV; CDR2 reads YYDKDF (reference sequence). This CDR3 comprises 17 residues. The V gene lost 0 bases and the J gene lost 7 bases, with 19 bases spanning the gap. In DNA, the CDR3 is TGTGCCACCAGCAGAGAACGACCAGGCTTTAGGTTCCAGCCCCAGCATTTT. Protein sequence: CATSRERPGFRFQPQHF.

This clone was detected once. The chain joins TRBV4-1 to TRBJ1-3, with D perhaps matching TRBD1 (5 bases). The CDR3 spans 18 residues. V was shortened by 0 bases and J by 0 bases, with 15 bases between the two germline ends. Germline values: CDR1 MGHRA, CDR2 YSYEKL. CDR3 loop: CASSQDATGLYSGNTIYF. CDR3 nucleotides: TGCGCCAGCAGCCAAGATGCAACGGGACTTTACTCTGGAAACACCATATATTTT.

V is TRBV2 and J is TRBJ1-2; D gene ambiguous. The V end was cut by 6 bases, the J end by 2 bases, with 7 bases between. This CDR3 has 12 residues. Germline V gives CDR1 SNHLY, CDR2 FYNNEI. CDR3 residues: CASREINYGYTF. The CDR3 nucleotides read TGTGCCAGCAGGGAAATAAACTATGGCTACACCTTC.

The J gene is TRBJ1-5, the V gene TRBV18, with 10 bases aligning to TRBD1. The V gene's germline CDR1 is KGHSH and CDR2 LQKENI. Trimming cost V 3 bases and J 5 bases; bases outside gene matches: 7. This CDR3 is 16 amino acids long. CDR3: CASSPNPGTGDQPQHF. The DNA for the CDR3 is TGTGCCAGCTCACCCAACCCCGGGACAGGGGATCAGCCCCAGCATTTT.